A single sample is the source of the 3 T cell receptor beta chains below, sequenced in a study of cytomegalovirus exposure and HLA in healthy donors. Here immunoSEQ multiplex PCR was the method, and the copy in TCRdb shows in-frame clones only, minus some. This table holds roughly 350,000 clones, around 86% found once. The source material was PBMCs. These receptors were taken from a young woman in good health and CMV-seronegative.

This chain joins TRBV6-5 and TRBJ2-1; D gene unclear. V lost 0 bases and J lost 9, with 12 bases in between. Germline V gives CDR1 MNHEY, CDR2 SVGAGI. This CDR3 region has 14 residues. The CDR3 nucleotides read TGTGCCAGCAGTTACTCAAGACTCACTGGTGAGCAGTTCTTC. As protein: CASSYSRLTGEQFF.

The J gene is TRBJ2-3, the V gene TRBV29-1; 8 bases match TRBD2. This CDR3 comprises 12 residues. V trimming: 6 bases; J trimming: 4 bases; junction bases outside the gene matches: 3. Germline-derived CDR1 and CDR2 are SQVTM and ANQGSEA. CDR3 residues: CSVRGEADTQYF. The CDR3 nucleotides read TGCAGCGTGCGGGGGGAGGCAGATACGCAGTATTTT.

The chain uses TRBV20-1 and TRBJ2-7, with 7 bases lining up with TRBD1. This CDR3 is 11 amino acids long. V gave up 6 bases and J gave up 11 bases; unmatched junction bases: 10. The germline V gene encodes CDR1 DFQATT and CDR2 SNEGSKA (reference sequence). CDR3 in DNA: TGCAGTGCACCGATCTGGCAGGGGGAGTACTTC. Translating it yields CSAPIWQGEYF.